This TCR beta chain appears in the sequencing data of a study of blood T cell repertoires in COVID-19. Study context: T cells, B-cell-depleted T cells, or PBMCs supplied cDNA or gDNA.

Original methodology: Amplification from reference gene primers served as the basis for estimated nucleated cell counts. Using immunoSEQ multiplex PCR, the repertoire was profiled, and TCRdb retains in-frame clones only, with some absent. The V and J calls and clone size are taken from that table; D and trimming were inferred from the DNA. The data hold around 200,000 clones, with about nine tenths observed a single time. This CDR3 contains 13 residues. The germline CDR1 and CDR2 sequences are MNHEY and SVGEGT. V lost 4 bases, J lost 1 base, and 7 bases lay in between. What was sequenced was peripheral blood. The V and J genes are TRBV6-2 or TRBV6-3 and TRBJ1-1, with D unclear. The sequence derives from a man between 18 and 29 years old with active or convalescent COVID-19. The chain's CDR3 is CASSFYKNTEAFF. In nucleotides, the CDR3 is TGTGCCAGCAGTTTTTACAAGAACACTGAAGCTTTCTTT.